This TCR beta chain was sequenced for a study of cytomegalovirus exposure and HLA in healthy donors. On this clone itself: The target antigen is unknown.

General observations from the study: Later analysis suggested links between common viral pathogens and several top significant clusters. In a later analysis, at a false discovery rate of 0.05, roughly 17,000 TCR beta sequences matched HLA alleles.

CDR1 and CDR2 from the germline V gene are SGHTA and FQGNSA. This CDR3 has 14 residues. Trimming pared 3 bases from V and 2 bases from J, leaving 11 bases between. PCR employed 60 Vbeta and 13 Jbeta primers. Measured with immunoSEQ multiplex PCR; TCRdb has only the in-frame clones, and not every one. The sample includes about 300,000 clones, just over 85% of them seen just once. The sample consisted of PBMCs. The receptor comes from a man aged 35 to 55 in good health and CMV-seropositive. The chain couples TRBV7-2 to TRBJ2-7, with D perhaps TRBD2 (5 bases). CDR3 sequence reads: CASSLRVVTYEQYF. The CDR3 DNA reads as TGTGCCAGCAGCTTGCGGGTGGTTACCTACGAGCAGTACTTC.